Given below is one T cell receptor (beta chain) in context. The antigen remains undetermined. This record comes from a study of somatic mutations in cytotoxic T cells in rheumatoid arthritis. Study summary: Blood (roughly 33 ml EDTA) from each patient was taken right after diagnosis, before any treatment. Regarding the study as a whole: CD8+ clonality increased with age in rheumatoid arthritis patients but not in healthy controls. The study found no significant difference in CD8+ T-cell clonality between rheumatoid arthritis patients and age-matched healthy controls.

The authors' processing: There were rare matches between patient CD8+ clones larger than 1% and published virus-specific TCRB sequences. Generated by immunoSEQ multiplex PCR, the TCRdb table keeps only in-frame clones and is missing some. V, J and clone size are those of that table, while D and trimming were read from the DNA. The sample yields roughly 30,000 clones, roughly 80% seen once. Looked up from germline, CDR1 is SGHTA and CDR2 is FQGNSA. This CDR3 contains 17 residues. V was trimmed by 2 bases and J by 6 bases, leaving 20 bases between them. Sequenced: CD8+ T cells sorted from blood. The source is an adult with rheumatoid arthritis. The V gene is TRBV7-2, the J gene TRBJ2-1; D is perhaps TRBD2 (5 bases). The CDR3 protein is CASSLTTWESLLNEQFF. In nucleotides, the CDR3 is TGTGCCAGCAGCTTAACAACGTGGGAGTCCCTTCTCAATGAGCAGTTCTTC.